This T cell receptor (beta chain) appears in the sequencing data of a study of T-cell memory formation after mild COVID-19. Constant-segment primers and 5'RACE yielded cDNA libraries for TCR alpha and TCR beta, each carrying sample barcodes and UMIs. One entry per CDR3 protein, called by TCRdb with MiXCR from the 5' RACE reads. The sample shows 300,000 to 400,000 distinct CDR3 sequences, over 20% of them seen only once. General study findings and limits: The study detected some responding clones in pre-infection memory, suggesting cross-reactive memory joined. Clones contracting day 15 to 85 were balanced CD4/CD8; later expanders leaned CD4+.

The count of this clonotype is one. Its matching antigen is unknown. CDR3 length: 12 residues. Trimming cost V 7 bases and J 2 bases, with 9 bases left between them. Per germline, CDR1 SEHNR and CDR2 FQNEAQ (reference sequence). Sequencing was carried out using PBMCs or a T cell subset sorted from them (not recorded which). The chain employs TRBV7-9 and TRBJ2-7; D is unclear. This sequence originates from an adult woman who had mild COVID-19 (a few samples of this study predate the infection). Cell type and time point are not known. The DNA for the CDR3 is TGTGCCAGCACCCCAAGGCCCTACGAGCAGTACTTC. Residues: CASTPRPYEQYF. Using reference TRBV7-9 and TRBJ2-7 for the parts outside the CDR3, the full variable domain is DTGVSQNPRHKITKRGQNVTFRCDPISEHNRLYWYRQTLGQGPEFLTYFQNEAQLEKSRLLSDRFSAERPKGSFSTLEIQRTEQGDSAMYLCASTPRPYEQYFGPGTRLTVT.